These T cell receptor beta chains were read from a single sample in a study of cytomegalovirus exposure and HLA in healthy donors. The table came from immunoSEQ multiplex PCR; TCRdb's copy has only in-frame clones and leaves some out. The table lists about 37,000 clones, 82% of them singletons. Material for sequencing was PBMCs. Every receptor here comes from a woman under 30 in good health and CMV-seropositive. CDR3s include the opening cysteine and the closing phenylalanine or tryptophan. The order of the fields is clone size, V gene, D gene, J gene, CDR3 DNA, CDR3 protein. D genes are given only for firm matches. Rows give clone size only sometimes, using once, few, many, or a class for an expanded clone.

>.|TRBV27|.|TRBJ2-1
TGTGCCAGCAGTTCAAGTCAGGGGATGAACTATGAGCAGTTCTTC
CASSSSQGMNYEQFF
>.|TRBV13|TRBD2|TRBJ2-1
TGTGCCAGCAGCTCTGCAGAAGGACTAGCGGGGGACAATGAGCAGTTCTTC
CASSSAEGLAGDNEQFF
>.|TRBV2|TRBD1|TRBJ1-2
TGTGCCAGCAGTCTCCAGGGGGCTAGTGGCTACACCTTC
CASSLQGASGYTF
>.|TRBV7-6|TRBD1|TRBJ1-2
TGTGCCAGCAGCTTAGCTGAAGGGACAGCTTATGGCTACACCTTC
CASSLAEGTAYGYTF
>.|TRBV9|.|TRBJ2-5
TGTGCCAGCAGCGTAGATCCCCCAACTAGGAGCCTGACCCAGTACTTC
CASSVDPPTRSLTQYF
>few|TRBV30|TRBD2|TRBJ2-1
TGTGCCTGGAGTGGGGGCGGGGGGCCCCCCGGGGAGCAGTTCTTC
CAWSGGGGPPGEQFF
>.|TRBV27|TRBD1|TRBJ1-4
TGTGCCAGCAGCAACCGGGACAGGACAACTAATGAAAAACTGTTTTTT
CASSNRDRTTNEKLFF
>few|TRBV25-1|TRBD1|TRBJ2-2
TGTGCCAGCAGTGATCCTCCGGGACAGGGGAACACCGGGGAGCTGTTTTTT
CASSDPPGQGNTGELFF
>.|TRBV5-4|.|TRBJ1-1
TGTGCCAGCAGCATACAGGGATCCTACACTGAAGCTTTCTTT
CASSIQGSYTEAFF
>.|TRBV28|.|TRBJ1-4
TGTGCCAGCAGTCGGGGTGGGGGAGGAAATGAAAAACTGTTTTTT
CASSRGGGGNEKLFF
>.|TRBV7-9|TRBD2|TRBJ2-1
TGTGCCAGCAGCTTAGCCGGGGGGAGGAATGAGCAGTTCTTC
CASSLAGGRNEQFF
>.|TRBV29-1|TRBD1|TRBJ2-7
TGCAGCGTTGCGACGGGACAGGGGAGGGTCGAGCAGTACTTC
CSVATGQGRVEQYF
>.|TRBV27|TRBD1|TRBJ2-7
TGTGCCAGCCATAACAGGGGTTCCTACGAGCAGTACTTC
CASHNRGSYEQYF
>.|TRBV9|.|TRBJ2-7
TGTGCCAGCAGCGTAGCCCCCCTCTACGAGCAGTACTTC
CASSVAPLYEQYF
>.|TRBV6-1|.|TRBJ2-7
TGTGCCAGCAGTGTCCGAGCGGTCTACGAGCAGTACTTC
CASSVRAVYEQYF
>.|TRBV27|.|TRBJ1-5
TGTGCCAGCAGCCTGACCCGGAGTGGCAATCAGCCCCAGCATTTT
CASSLTRSGNQPQHF
>.|TRBV11-1|TRBD1|TRBJ1-2
TGTGCCAGCAGCTGGCGGGCACAGGGGAGCGGCTATGGCTACACCTTC
CASSWRAQGSGYGYTF
>.|TRBV7-9|.|TRBJ2-7
TGTGCCAGCAGCTTATTTCCGGAGCCCTCCTACGAGCAGTACTTC
CASSLFPEPSYEQYF
>.|TRBV21-1|.|TRBJ1-4
TGTGCCAGCAGCAAGTATCCCGAAAAACTGTTTTTT
CASSKYPEKLFF
>.|TRBV4-3|.|TRBJ1-1
TGCGCCAGCAGCCAAGATATGGTCCCCCGCGCTGAAGCTTTCTTT
CASSQDMVPRAEAFF
>.|TRBV5-1|TRBD1|TRBJ2-7
TGCGCCAGCAGCTTGGGACAGGGGATCTACGAGCAGTACTTC
CASSLGQGIYEQYF
>once|TRBV7-2|TRBD2|TRBJ2-1
TGTGCCAGCAGCTCCCTAGCGGGGGGCTACAATGAGCAGTTCTTC
CASSSLAGGYNEQFF
>.|TRBV2|TRBD1|TRBJ1-1
TGTGCCAGCAGTCAACAGGGGCGGACGAACACTGAAGCTTTCTTT
CASSQQGRTNTEAFF
>.|TRBV11-2|TRBD1|TRBJ1-4
TGTGCCAGCAAAGGGACAGGGGCCAGAAATGAAAAACTGTTTTTT
CASKGTGARNEKLFF
>.|TRBV5-8|TRBD1|TRBJ1-4
TGTGCCAGCAGCTTGTGGGGACAGGGCGAAAAACTGTTTTTT
CASSLWGQGEKLFF
>.|TRBV18|.|TRBJ2-5
TGTGCCAGCTCACCGGACAGCGAAGAGACCCAGTACTTC
CASSPDSEETQYF
>.|TRBV13|.|TRBJ2-7
TGTGCCAGCAGCTTAGGCGGGAGCTCCTACGAGCAGTACTTC
CASSLGGSSYEQYF
>.|TRBV27|.|TRBJ2-7
TGTGCCAGCAGTTCACTAAACTCCTACGAGCAGTACTTC
CASSSLNSYEQYF
>.|TRBV7-2|.|TRBJ1-1
TGTGCCAGCAGCTTAGCAGGGATTTGGGGGCCGGGAGCTTTCTTT
CASSLAGIWGPGAFF
>.|TRBV27|TRBD1|TRBJ1-1
TGTGCCAGCAGTCTCTCGGGACAGAATAGAGCTTTCTTT
CASSLSGQNRAFF
>.|TRBV7-9|.|TRBJ2-3
TGTGCCAGCAGCCCCGGCGGGGCAGGCTCAACTAGCACAGATACGCAGTATTTT
CASSPGGAGSTSTDTQYF
>.|TRBV5-4|TRBD2|TRBJ2-1
TGTGCCAGCAGCTGGGGGGGACTAGCGGATAACAATGAGCAGTTCTTC
CASSWGGLADNNEQFF
>.|TRBV19|TRBD1|TRBJ1-2
TGTGCCAGTAGAGAGGACAGGGGGCACGGCTACACCTTC
CASREDRGHGYTF
>.|TRBV5-1|TRBD2|TRBJ2-7
TGCGCCAGCAGCTTGGAGGTCGCGGTGCGGGGGGGCTACGAGCAGTACTTC
CASSLEVAVRGGYEQYF
>.|TRBV6-7|.|TRBJ2-6
TGTGCCGGGTTGGGGGGAGGCTTCTCTGGGGCCAACGTCCTGACTTTC
CAGLGGGFSGANVLTF
>.|TRBV27|TRBD2|TRBJ2-1
TGTGCCAGCGGGGGGAAGCGGGAGGGGTGGTTCTTC
CASGGKREGWFF
>.|TRBV23-1|TRBD1|TRBJ2-7
TGCACGAGAGCCCCCCTGGCTGGACAGGGGGCGAACCCCTCCTACGAGCAGTACTTC
CTRAPLAGQGANPSYEQYF
>.|TRBV13|TRBD1|TRBJ2-3
TGTGCCAGCAGCCAACCAATGAGACAGGGTTGGACAGATACGCAGTATTTT
CASSQPMRQGWTDTQYF
>.|TRBV28|.|TRBJ2-7
TGTGCCAGCAGTTTACTGGTTGAGGTCGAGCAGTACTTC
CASSLLVEVEQYF
>once|TRBV29-1|TRBD2|TRBJ2-7
TGCAGCGTTGAAGGGGAGGGGAGGGTAGTCTCCTTC
CSVEGEGRVVSF
>.|TRBV18|TRBD1|TRBJ1-4
TGTGCCAGCTCACCACCCGGGACAGGGGTTGAAAAACTGTTTTTT
CASSPPGTGVEKLFF
>few|TRBV4-1|.|TRBJ2-2
TGCGCCAGCCACAGAGAGAACACCGGGGAGCTGTTTTTT
CASHRENTGELFF
>.|TRBV6-4|TRBD1|TRBJ2-1
TGTGCCAGCAGTGACGATGACAGGGCCTCCTACAATGAGCAGTTCTTC
CASSDDDRASYNEQFF
>.|TRBV4-2|.|TRBJ2-1
TGTGCCAGCAGCCAGGCGACTAGTCGGAGTGGTGAAGGGCAGTTCTTC
CASSQATSRSGEGQFF
>.|TRBV7-3|TRBD1|TRBJ1-1
TGTGCCAGCAGTGGGACAGGGGGCAATGAAGCTTTCTTT
CASSGTGGNEAFF
>.|TRBV7-9|.|TRBJ2-7
TGTGCCAGCAGAAAAATAGACGAGCAGTACTTC
CASRKIDEQYF
>.|TRBV4-1|.|TRBJ1-1
TGCGCCAGCAGCCAACAAGTTACCCGGACAGAAGCTTTCTTT
CASSQQVTRTEAFF
>.|TRBV28|.|TRBJ2-1
TGTGCCAGCAGCCCCCTTGCGGATAGCTCCTACAATGAGCAGTTCTTC
CASSPLADSSYNEQFF
>.|TRBV6-4|TRBD1|TRBJ1-2
TGTGCCAGCAGTGACGGGGGACAGGGAGGAGTAGGAGGCTACACCTTC
CASSDGGQGGVGGYTF
>.|TRBV5-1|.|TRBJ1-1
TGCGCCAGCAGTTCTATTCTCGGGGGATGGAACACTGAAGCTTTCTTT
CASSSILGGWNTEAFF
>.|TRBV4-3|TRBD2|TRBJ2-3
TGCGCCAGCAGCCTAAGCGGGAGGGCCACAGATACGCAGTATTTT
CASSLSGRATDTQYF
>.|TRBV7-2|.|TRBJ2-1
TGTGCCAGCAGCTTTGCGGGTTACAATGAGCAGTTCTTC
CASSFAGYNEQFF
>.|TRBV10-3|.|TRBJ2-3
TGTGCCATCAGTGTTGGTCAGACAGATACGCAGTATTTT
CAISVGQTDTQYF
>.|TRBV11-2|.|TRBJ2-7
TGTGCCAGCAGCCCAAGGGAGGCCTACGAGCAGTACTTC
CASSPREAYEQYF
>.|TRBV6-7|TRBD1|TRBJ2-6
TGTGCCAGCAGTTTCCGACAGGGACGACTTTCTGGGGCCAACGTCCTGACTTTC
CASSFRQGRLSGANVLTF
>.|TRBV10-2|.|TRBJ1-2
TGCGCCAGCAGTGGGGCCTATGGCTACACCTTC
CASSGAYGYTF
>.|TRBV19|.|TRBJ1-2
TGTGCCAGTAGTATTGTTTCGTCGCGGACGGACAGCTATGGCTACACCTTC
CASSIVSSRTDSYGYTF
>.|TRBV5-4|.|TRBJ1-1
TGTGCCAGCAGCTTCATGGGGGGAATGAACACTGAAGCTTTCTTT
CASSFMGGMNTEAFF
>.|TRBV12-5|.|TRBJ2-7
TGTGCTAGTGCGGGGGGCAATACCTACGAGCAGTACTTC
CASAGGNTYEQYF
>.|TRBV7-9|.|TRBJ1-1
TGTGCCAGCAGCCTCGGGGGGGGATTCATGAACACTGAAGCTTTCTTT
CASSLGGGFMNTEAFF